This T cell receptor beta chain derives from a study of T cell responses to AZD1222 COVID-19 vaccine. The V gene's germline CDR1 is SGHRS and CDR2 YFSETQ. The CDR3 loop spans 17 amino acids. The V end was cut by 2 bases, the J end by 0 bases, with 15 bases between. Profiled with immunoSEQ multiplex PCR; TCRdb holds only in-frame clones, not every one. This sample has about 84,000 clones, with around 85% found just once. The TCR originated in an adult who received the AZD1222 COVID-19 vaccine. This specimen consisted of peripheral blood, obtained 28 days after the second AZD1222 dose. The V gene is TRBV5-1, the J gene TRBJ1-3; the D is unclear. The CDR3 loop is CASSLTIMGSSGNTIYF. The CDR3 bases are TGCGCCAGCAGCTTAACGATCATGGGGTCCTCTGGAAACACCATATATTTT.